The 24 T cell receptor beta chains below were found in one sample sequenced in a study of T cell changes during pregnancy in multiple sclerosis. Only in-frame clones appear in the TCRdb table, and some are missing; sequencing was by immunoSEQ multiplex PCR. The repertoire holds about 73,000 clones, with around 92% as singletons. The sample consisted of peripheral blood, taken in the third trimester of pregnancy. These receptors all come from a female donor in good health, enrolled as a control in a pregnancy study.

V and J are TRBV12-5 and TRBJ2-1, with 11 bases that match TRBD2. Unmatched junction bases numbered 7, after V lost 7 bases and J lost 5 bases. This CDR3 is built from 15 residues. Per germline, CDR1 LGHNT and CDR2 FRNRAP. The DNA for the CDR3 is TGTGCTAGTGCCCCCACTAGCGGGAGCAACAATGAGCAGTTCTTC. It codes for CASAPTSGSNNEQFF. The full variable domain, rest sourced from reference TRBV12-5 and TRBJ2-1, is DARVTQTPRHKVTEMGQEVTMRCQPILGHNTVFWYRQTMMQGLELLAYFRNRAPLDDSGMPKDRFSAEMPDATLATLKIQPSEPRDSAVYFCASAPTSGSNNEQFFGPGTRLTVL.

The CDR3 protein is CASRPGQGAESYEQYF. The CDR3 DNA reads TGTGCCAGCAGGCCGGGACAGGGGGCCGAATCCTACGAGCAGTACTTC. The chain links TRBV7-9 to TRBJ2-7; 12 nucleotides match TRBD1. Germline V CDR1 and CDR2: SEHNR, FQNEAQ (reference sequence). V was clipped by 6 bases and J by 1 base; unmatched bases: 7. The CDR3 spans 16 residues.

The chain combines TRBV10-3 with TRBJ2-5; TRBD2 matches at 14 bases. The length of the CDR3 is 14 residues. With V trimmed by 10 bases and J by 2 bases, 3 bases remained unmatched. In germline, CDR1 is ENHRY, CDR2 SYGVKD. CDR3 in amino acids: CATRLAGGQETQYF. CDR3 bases: TGTGCCACGCGACTAGCGGGGGGGCAAGAGACCCAGTACTTC.

CDR3 bases: TGTGCCAGTAGTAAGCAAACAGTTACCTACGAGCAGTACTTC. Amino acid sequence: CASSKQTVTYEQYF. The rearrangement links TRBV19 to TRBJ2-7; D unresolved. V lost 4 bases, J lost 2 bases, and 12 bases lay in between. The CDR3 extends over 14 amino acids. Germline assignment: CDR1 LNHDA and CDR2 SQIVND (reference sequence).

The J gene is TRBJ1-6, the V gene TRBV7-8; TRBD1 might be the D (6 bases). Germline V gene data show CDR1 as SGHVS and CDR2 as FQNEAQ. Trimming removed 5 bases at V and 8 bases at J, with 16 bases between. CDR3 size: 15 residues. The CDR3 region has the DNA TGTGCCAGCAGCACCAGGGGAACCTGGGATTCACCCCTCCACTTT. Its protein product is CASSTRGTWDSPLHF.

The chain has TRBV6-1 and TRBJ1-5; perhaps TRBD1 as D (5 bases). Trimming pared 7 bases from V and 4 bases from J, leaving 17 bases between. The CDR3 has 15 amino acids. From germline, CDR1 is MNHNS and CDR2 SASEGT. The CDR3 DNA reads TGTGCCAGCATCTCTATGACAGCTCAAAATCAGCCCCAGCATTTT. It yields the protein CASISMTAQNQPQHF.

The chain carries TRBV2 and TRBJ1-1; D remains unclear. The germline gives CDR1 SNHLY, CDR2 FYNNEI. V was clipped by 9 bases and J by 1 base, with 18 bases between them. CDR3 length: 15 residues. The CDR3 nucleotides are TGTGCCAGTGGGCAGAGAAACAGCCCGAACACTGAAGCTTTCTTT. Translating gives CASGQRNSPNTEAFF. Together with reference TRBV2 and TRBJ1-1, the CDR3 gives the full variable domain: EPEVTQTPSHQVTQMGQEVILRCVPISNHLYFYWYRQILGQKVEFLVSFYNNEISEKSEIFDDQFSVERPDGSNFTLKIRSTKLEDSAMYFCASGQRNSPNTEAFFGQGTRLTVV.

V usage is TRBV5-8 and J usage is TRBJ1-5, with 10 nucleotides matching TRBD1. Germline V gives CDR1 SGHTS, CDR2 YDEGEE. CDR3 length equals 16 residues. Losses at the gene ends were 4 bases for V and 6 bases for J; bases not matched to a gene: 10. The CDR3 here is CASSARQGAKGQPQHF. The CDR3 DNA follows: TGTGCCAGCAGCGCGCGACAGGGGGCGAAGGGTCAGCCCCAGCATTTT.

V usage is TRBV19 and J usage is TRBJ1-2, with D perhaps TRBD1 (6 bases). This CDR3 contains 15 residues. The ends were cut back, 3 bases at V and 4 bases at J, with 15 bases in the middle. Germline loops: CDR1 LNHDA, CDR2 SQIVND (reference sequence). The DNA for the CDR3 is TGTGCCAGTAGTATTCCAGGGCGGGGGCCCTATGGCTACACCTTC. Protein: CASSIPGRGPYGYTF.

The V and J genes are TRBV28 and TRBJ2-5; 10 nucleotides match TRBD2. The CDR3 has 16 amino acids. The germline V gene encodes CDR1 MDHEN and CDR2 SYDVKM. Trimming took 2 bases from V and 3 from J; bases not matched to a gene: 6. CDR3 amino acids: CASSLSGRGEKETQYF. In nucleotides, the CDR3 is TGTGCCAGCAGTTTAAGCGGGAGGGGGGAAAAAGAGACCCAGTACTTC.

The V call is TRBV19, the J call TRBJ1-5; 9 bases fit TRBD1. This CDR3 is 15 amino acids long. Per germline, CDR1 LNHDA and CDR2 SQIVND (reference sequence). After removal of 6 bases from V and 4 bases from J, the junction contained 7 bases not matched to a gene. CDR3 loop: CASSEDRGLNQPQHF. The CDR3 DNA reads as TGTGCCAGTAGCGAAGACAGGGGGTTAAATCAGCCCCAGCATTTT.

The rearrangement links TRBV15 to TRBJ2-7; weak D call: TRBD1 (6 bases). The V end was cut by 0 bases, the J end by 2 bases, with 11 bases between. The CDR3 totals 15 residues. CDR1 LNHNV and CDR2 YYDKDF come from the germline V gene (reference sequence). The CDR3: CATSRDRDIPYEQYF. The CDR3 nucleotides read TGTGCCACCAGCAGAGATAGGGACATTCCCTACGAGCAGTACTTC.

The chain recombines TRBV2 with TRBJ1-5; D remains ambiguous. Between the trimmed V and J ends, which lost 7 bases and 0 bases, there was a span of 10 bases. The CDR3 runs to 14 residues. Germline values: CDR1 SNHLY, CDR2 FYNNEI. CDR3 residues: CASTPRDSNQPQHF. CDR3 sequence (DNA): TGTGCCAGCACACCTCGGGATAGCAATCAGCCCCAGCATTTT.

The chain employs TRBV2 and TRBJ1-2, with a possible D match to TRBD1 (6 bases). Looked up from germline, CDR1 is SNHLY and CDR2 is FYNNEI. Trimming left V 5 bases short and J 5 bases short, with 9 bases between. The CDR3 has 12 residues. The CDR3 region is CASSWTVYGYTF. DNA of the CDR3: TGTGCCAGCAGTTGGACAGTTTATGGCTACACCTTC.

The gene calls are TRBV19 and TRBJ1-6; D ambiguous. Trimming removed 0 bases at V and 0 bases at J, with 9 bases between. This CDR3 has 17 residues. Germline CDR1 is LNHDA and CDR2 is SQIVND (reference sequence). For the CDR3, the DNA is TGTGCCAGTAGTATAGATCTTCACAGCTCCTATAATTCACCCCTCCACTTT. Encoded protein: CASSIDLHSSYNSPLHF.

A remark on this clone: At the DNA level, this CDR3 is encoded by other sequences in the same sample as well. The chain carries TRBV27 and TRBJ2-7; 10 bases fit TRBD1. The CDR3 covers 16 residues. Germline CDR1 and CDR2: MNHEY and SMNVEV (reference sequence). V shed 2 bases, J shed 1 base, and the junction held 5 bases outside the gene matches. CDR3 sequence (DNA): TGTGCCAGCAGTTTAGGGGACAGGGGTCTTTCCTACGAGCAGTACTTC. Translating gives CASSLGDRGLSYEQYF.

This chain joins TRBV30 and TRBJ2-1, with 11 bases fitting TRBD2. The junction had 6 bases not matched to a gene; V was cut back by 1 base and J by 4 bases. The CDR3 contains 16 residues. Germline loops: CDR1 GTSNPN, CDR2 SVGIG (reference sequence). The CDR3 bases are TGTGCCTGGAGTGCCAGACTAGCGGGACTTTACAATGAGCAGTTCTTC. Residues: CAWSARLAGLYNEQFF.

The chain links TRBV10-3 to TRBJ2-3; 11 bases are shared with TRBD2. Germline V gives CDR1 ENHRY, CDR2 SYGVKD. J lost 2 bases, V lost 0 bases, and 7 bases had no gene match. The CDR3 length is 18 residues. The CDR3 nucleotides are TGTGCCATCAGTGAGTCGCCGGGACTAGCGGTACTCACAGATACGCAGTATTTT. This codes for CAISESPGLAVLTDTQYF.

V usage is TRBV7-2 and J usage is TRBJ2-5, with 11 bases identical to TRBD2. CDR1 and CDR2 from the germline V gene are SGHTA and FQGNSA. J gave up 2 bases and V 3 bases, and 2 bases lay outside the gene matches. The CDR3 extends over 15 amino acids. CDR3 bases: TGTGCCAGCAGCTTTAGCGGGGGGGCACAAGAGACCCAGTACTTC. Protein sequence: CASSFSGGAQETQYF.

The chain uses TRBV18 and TRBJ1-1; 7 bases match TRBD1. This CDR3 contains 16 residues. V lost 4 bases, J lost 0 bases, and 8 bases stayed unmatched. The V gene's germline CDR1 is KGHSH and CDR2 LQKENI. The CDR3 spells CASSLGQTFMNTEAFF. DNA for the CDR3: TGTGCCAGCTCACTGGGACAGACTTTCATGAACACTGAAGCTTTCTTT. The complete variable domain, with remaining parts taken from reference TRBV18 and TRBJ1-1, reads NAGVMQNPRHLVRRRGQEARLRCSPMKGHSHVYWYRQLPEEGLKFMVYLQKENIIDESGMPKERFSAEFPKEGPSILRIQQVVRGDSAAYFCASSLGQTFMNTEAFFGQGTRLTVV.

This clone occurred once. The chain carries TRBV7-2 and TRBJ2-3, with 16 nucleotides matching TRBD2. The CDR3 extends over 18 amino acids. CDR1 is SGHTA and CDR2 is FQGNSA in the germline V gene. The V and J ends lost 2 bases and 6 bases, in that order; junction bases with no gene match: 8. DNA for the CDR3: TGTGCCAGCAGCTTATCGGGGACTAGCGGGGGGGCCGGGGATACGCAGTATTTT. This codes for CASSLSGTSGGAGDTQYF.

The chain has TRBV27 and TRBJ2-3; 8 bases agree with TRBD2. Germline CDR1 is MNHEY and CDR2 is SMNVEV (reference sequence). This CDR3 comprises 16 residues. Germline trimming cut 6 bases from V and 4 bases from J; bases unmatched to any gene: 12. Here the CDR3 reads CASSSLSGDGADTQYF. As DNA, the CDR3 is TGTGCCAGCAGCTCCCTTAGCGGGGACGGGGCAGATACGCAGTATTTT.

V and J are TRBV2 and TRBJ2-3; 9 nucleotides agree with TRBD2. This CDR3 spans 14 amino acids. The junction had 7 bases not matched to a gene; V was cut back by 9 bases and J by 3 bases. In germline, CDR1 is SNHLY, CDR2 FYNNEI. CDR3 region: CASLAGRVTDTQYF. The CDR3 DNA sequence: TGTGCCAGTCTAGCGGGAAGGGTAACAGATACGCAGTATTTT.

This rearrangement joins TRBV6-5 to TRBJ1-1, with D possibly being TRBD1 (5 bases). CDR3 length equals 15 residues. Trimming took 2 bases from V and 4 from J, leaving 14 bases between them. Per germline, CDR1 MNHEY and CDR2 SVGAGI. CDR3 DNA: TGTGCCAGCAGTTACATCGGGGGGTCGGCCACTGAAGCTTTCTTT. Its protein product is CASSYIGGSATEAFF.